This T cell receptor (beta chain) originates from a study of blood T cell repertoires in COVID-19. Turning to the study itself: Samples came from the United States, Italy and Spain, spanning acute and convalescent COVID-19. T cells, B-cell-depleted T cells, or PBMCs supplied cDNA or gDNA.

Per the original data handling: Amplification of reference gene primers was used by the study to estimate nucleated cell counts. The assay was immunoSEQ multiplex PCR, and TCRdb's table has in-frame clones only and misses some. V, J and clone size derive from that table, while D and trimming were established from the DNA sequence. The table has roughly 100,000 clones, roughly four fifths seen once; the top ten hold approximately 15%. The ends lost 0 bases at V and 8 bases at J; junction bases unmatched: 5. In germline, CDR1 is SGHRS, CDR2 YFSETQ. The length of the CDR3 is 15 residues. The chain recombines TRBV5-1 with TRBJ1-4, with TRBD1 matching 9 bases. Sequencing input: peripheral blood. The source of this sequence is a woman older than 75 with acute or convalescent COVID-19. CDR3 DNA: TGCGCCAGCAGCTTGGAAACAGGGGGCAGGGAAAAACTGTTTTTT. It translates to CASSLETGGREKLFF. Filled out from reference TRBV5-1 and TRBJ1-4, the complete variable domain reads KAGVTQTPRYLIKTRGQQVTLSCSPISGHRSVSWYQQTPGQGLQFLFEYFSETQRNKGNFPGRFSGRQFSNSRSEMNVSTLELGDSALYLCASSLETGGREKLFFGSGTQLSVL.